The rows below give T cell receptor beta chains drawn from one sample of a study of control samples from healthy donors and cancer patients. Assay: immunoSEQ multiplex PCR; the TCRdb copy retains only in-frame clones and omits some. Of more than 75,000 clones listed, roughly 86% are singletons. The sequencing input was blood. The origin of the receptors is a man in his forties or fifties in good health. Each CDR3 is given with its conserved first and last residue. D genes are given only for firm matches. Size values are once, few and many counts, or a class for expanded clones, and some rows have none.

d_call	v_call	j_call	clone_size	cdr3_aa	cdr3_nt
NA	TRBV4-2	TRBJ2-3	NA	CASSQDPNTDTQYF	TGTGCCAGCAGCCAAGATCCAAACACAGATACGCAGTATTTT
NA	TRBV19	TRBJ1-1	NA	CASSIGQLNTEAFF	TGTGCCAGTAGTATAGGACAGCTGAACACTGAAGCTTTCTTT
TRBD1	TRBV19	TRBJ2-7	once	CASSTLGTGLYEQYF	TGTGCCAGTAGTACCCTCGGGACAGGCCTCTACGAGCAGTACTTC
NA	TRBV6-5	TRBJ2-3	NA	CASSYHSGAPDTQYF	TGTGCCAGCAGTTACCATTCAGGGGCCCCAGATACGCAGTATTTT
NA	TRBV7-7	TRBJ1-1	NA	CASSTDRNTEAFF	TGTGCTAGCAGCACGGACAGGAACACTGAAGCTTTCTTT
NA	TRBV30	TRBJ1-2	once	CAWTRDIDYGYTF	TGTGCCTGGACCCGGGACATCGACTATGGCTACACCTTC
NA	TRBV4-1	TRBJ2-1	NA	CASSPYTPGHANNEQFF	TGCGCCAGCAGCCCGTACACCCCGGGACACGCTAACAATGAGCAGTTCTTC
TRBD2	TRBV6-4	TRBJ2-2	NA	CASSGSGATGELFF	TGTGCCAGCAGTGGTAGCGGGGCCACCGGGGAGCTGTTTTTT
NA	TRBV11-2	TRBJ1-4	NA	CASSLDSGVTNEKLFF	TGTGCCAGCAGCTTAGATTCAGGGGTAACTAATGAAAAACTGTTTTTT
NA	TRBV20-1	TRBJ1-2	NA	CSASDFNGYTF	TGCAGTGCTAGTGATTTTAATGGCTACACCTTC